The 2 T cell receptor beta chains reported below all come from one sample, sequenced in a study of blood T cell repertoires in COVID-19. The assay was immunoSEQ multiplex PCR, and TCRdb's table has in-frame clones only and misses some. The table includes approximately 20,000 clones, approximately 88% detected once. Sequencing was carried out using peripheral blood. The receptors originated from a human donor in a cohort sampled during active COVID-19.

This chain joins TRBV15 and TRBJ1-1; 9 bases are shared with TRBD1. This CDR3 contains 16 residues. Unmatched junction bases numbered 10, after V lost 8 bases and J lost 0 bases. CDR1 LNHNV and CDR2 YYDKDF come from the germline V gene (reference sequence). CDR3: CATGTGGDFLNTEAFF. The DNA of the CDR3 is TGTGCCACCGGCACAGGGGGCGACTTTCTGAACACTGAAGCTTTCTTT. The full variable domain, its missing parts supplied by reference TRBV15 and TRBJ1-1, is DAMVIQNPRYQVTQFGKPVTLSCSQTLNHNVMYWYQQKSSQAPKLLFHYYDKDFNNEADTPDNFQSRRPNTSFCFLDIRSPGLGDTAMYLCATGTGGDFLNTEAFFGQGTRLTVV.

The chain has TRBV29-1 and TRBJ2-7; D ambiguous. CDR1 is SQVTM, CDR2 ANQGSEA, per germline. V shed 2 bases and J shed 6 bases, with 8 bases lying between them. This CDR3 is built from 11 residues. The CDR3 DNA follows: TGCAGCGTTGAACAACAAACCGAGCAGTACTTC. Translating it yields CSVEQQTEQYF.